This passage covers 2 T cell receptor beta chains from one sample sequenced in a study of cytomegalovirus exposure and HLA in healthy donors (TCRdb year 2017). Libraries were constructed by the immunoSEQ multiplex PCR assay. A mixture of 60 forward primers for TCR Vbeta segments and 13 reverse primers for TCR Jbeta segments was used in the multiplex PCR. Drawn from immuneACCESS, this table holds only the in-frame rearrangements with V and J called that TCRdb kept. Clones are partly lost; checked studies trace under half to an unresolved V gene and leave the rest unexplained. This sample lists 210,000 or so clones; 60% to 80% were detected once. Jointly, the top ten make up approximately 2.1% of the sample. The sequenced sample consisted of PBMCs. Source of these receptors: a woman aged 25-40 years in good health and CMV-seropositive.

The gene calls are TRBV5-1 and TRBJ2-7; D ambiguous. The V gene lost 7 bases and the J gene lost 3 bases, with 14 bases spanning the gap. Germline V gene data show CDR1 as SGHRS and CDR2 as YFSETQ. The CDR3 runs to 13 residues. The CDR3 bases are TGCGCCAGCTCATACTTACTCGGCTACGAGCAGTACTTC. The encoded protein is CASSYLLGYEQYF.

This clone was observed a single time. The CDR3 is CASSLGQGPRTGELFF. The CDR3 nucleotides are TGTGCCAGCAGCTTAGGGCAGGGTCCCAGGACCGGGGAGCTGTTTTTT. This chain connects TRBV7-2 to TRBJ2-2; a weak D match, TRBD1 (5 bases). Trimming took off 1 base at V and 5 bases at J, with 14 bases between the two ends. The CDR3 has 16 amino acids. Per germline, CDR1 SGHTA and CDR2 FQGNSA.